The 3 T cell receptor beta chains given below trace back to one sample, sequenced in a study of cytomegalovirus exposure and HLA in healthy donors. Amplification used 60 Vbeta primers and 13 Jbeta primers. Method: immunoSEQ multiplex PCR; TCRdb's copy keeps in-frame clones and lacks some. This table holds about 110,000 clones, 70% found once. Specimen: PBMCs. The receptors were gathered from a man aged 35 to 55 in good health and CMV-seropositive.

V is TRBV6-1 and J is TRBJ2-7; D might be TRBD1 (7 bases). Germline CDR1 and CDR2: MNHNS and SASEGT. This CDR3 is built from 14 residues. Trimming took 7 bases from V and 2 from J, leaving 15 bases between them. CDR3 region: CASTRDREAYEQYF. DNA for the CDR3: TGTGCCAGCACCAGAGACAGGGAGGCCTACGAGCAGTACTTC.

Only a few counts were recorded for this clone. This sequence joins TRBV6-6 and TRBJ2-7; TRBD2 agrees at 7 bases. The CDR3 has 14 amino acids. After removal of 6 bases from V and 7 bases from J, the junction contained 12 bases not matched to a gene. Germline CDR1 MNHNY, CDR2 SVGAGI (reference sequence). The CDR3, as DNA: TGTGCCAGCAGCGACGGGGGGAGTGTCCGGGAGCAGTACTTC. Translation gives CASSDGGSVREQYF.

The V and J genes are TRBV29-1 and TRBJ2-1; a possible D gene is TRBD2 (5 bases). The CDR3 is 14 residues long. Per germline, CDR1 SQVTM and CDR2 ANQGSEA. Trimming shortened V by 5 bases and J by 2 bases, and 13 bases separated the two germline ends. DNA of the CDR3: TGCAGCGTTCTCCCTCGGGGTACCTACAATGAGCAGTTCTTC. The encoded protein is CSVLPRGTYNEQFF.